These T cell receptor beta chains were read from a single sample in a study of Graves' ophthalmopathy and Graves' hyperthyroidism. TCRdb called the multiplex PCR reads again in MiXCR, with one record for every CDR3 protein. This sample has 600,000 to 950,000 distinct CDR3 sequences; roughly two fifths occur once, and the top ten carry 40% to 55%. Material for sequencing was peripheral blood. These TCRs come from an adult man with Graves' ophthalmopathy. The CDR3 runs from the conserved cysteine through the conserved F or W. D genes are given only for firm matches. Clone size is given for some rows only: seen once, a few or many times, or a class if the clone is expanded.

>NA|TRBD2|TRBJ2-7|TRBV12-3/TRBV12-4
CASAAFGTSGYYEQYF
TGTGCCAGCGCCGCATTTGGGACTAGCGGCTACTACGAGCAGTACTTC
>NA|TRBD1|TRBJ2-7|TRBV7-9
CASSQVQGALYEQYF
TGCGCCAGCAGCCAAGTACAGGGGGCATTGTACGAGCAGTACTTC
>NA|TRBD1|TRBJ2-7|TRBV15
CATSLPGQGLHEQYF
TGTGCCACCAGTCTACCGGGACAGGGATTGCACGAGCAGTACTTC
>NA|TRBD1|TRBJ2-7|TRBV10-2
CASNLQGAREQYF
TGTGCCAGCAACCTACAGGGGGCGAGGGAGCAGTACTTC
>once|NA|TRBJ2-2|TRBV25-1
CASSQEGVSTGELFF
TGCGCCAGCAGCCAAGAAGGGGTGAGCACCGGGGAGCTGTTTTTT
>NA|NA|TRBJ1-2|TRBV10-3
CAISESGEANYGYTF
TGTGCCATCAGTGAGTCGGGGGAAGCCAACTATGGCTACACCTTC
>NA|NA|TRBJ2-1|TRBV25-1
CASSESGYNEQFF
TGTGCCAGCAGTGAGTCCGGCTACAATGAGCAGTTCTTC
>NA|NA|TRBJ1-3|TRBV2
CASSLSQGHGNTIYF
TGTGCCAGCAGTTTGTCCCAGGGGCATGGAAACACCATATATTTT
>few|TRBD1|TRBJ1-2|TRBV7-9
CASSSPGQNDYGYTF
TGTGCCAGCAGTAGCCCGGGACAGAACGACTATGGCTACACCTTC
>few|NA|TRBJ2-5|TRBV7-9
CASSPPGEGALGQYF
TGTGCCAGCAGCCCCCCCGGGGAGGGGGCATTGGGCCAGTACTTC
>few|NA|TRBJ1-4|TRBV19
CASSYGRDQREKLFF
TGTGCCAGTAGCTACGGACGGGACCAGAGGGAAAAACTGTTTTTT
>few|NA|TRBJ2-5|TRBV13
CASSQRSTQETQYF
TGTGCCAGCAGCCAAAGGAGCACCCAAGAGACCCAGTACTTC
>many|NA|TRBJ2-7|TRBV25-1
CASSGASYRGIEQYF
TGTGCCAGCAGTGGAGCTAGCTACAGAGGGATCGAGCAGTACTTC
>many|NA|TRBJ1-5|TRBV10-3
CAISESDSDQPQHF
TGTGCCATCAGTGAGTCCGACAGTGATCAGCCCCAGCATTTT
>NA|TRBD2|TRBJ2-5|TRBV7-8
CASSLASSGGETQYF
TGTGCCAGCAGCTTAGCGTCTAGCGGGGGAGAGACCCAGTACTTC
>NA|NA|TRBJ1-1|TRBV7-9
CASSFSGAPEASF
TGTGCCAGCAGCTTTTCAGGGGCCCCTGAAGCTTCCTTT
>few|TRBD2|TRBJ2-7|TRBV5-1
CASSLEAGGGDEQYF
TGCGCCAGCAGCTTGGAAGCGGGAGGGGGCGACGAGCAGTACTTC
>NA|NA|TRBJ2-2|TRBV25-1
CASRVEIGSVRELFF
TGTGCCAGTCGGGTGGAGATCGGTAGCGTCCGGGAGCTGTTTTTT
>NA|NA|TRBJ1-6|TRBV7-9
CASSPGAIHSPLHF
TGTGCCAGCAGCCCGGGGGCCATTCATTCACCCCTCCACTTT
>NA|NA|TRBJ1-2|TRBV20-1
CSASSWARGGAGGYTF
TGCAGTGCCAGCAGTTGGGCCCGGGGGGGCGCGGGAGGCTACACCTTC
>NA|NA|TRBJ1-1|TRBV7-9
CASSTARTGNTEAFF
TGCGCCAGCAGTACTGCGCGGACGGGGAACACTGAAGCTTTCTTT
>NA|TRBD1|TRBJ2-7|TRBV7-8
CASSLGTGAGSSYEQYF
TGTGCCAGCAGCTTAGGGACAGGGGCGGGGTCCTCCTACGAGCAGTACTTC
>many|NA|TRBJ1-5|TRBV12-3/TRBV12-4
CASSLGGSSNQPQHF
TGTGCCAGCAGCTTAGGGGGGTCTAGCAATCAGCCCCAGCATTTT
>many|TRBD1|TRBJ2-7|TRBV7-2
CASSLDGTGDEQYF
TGTGCCAGCAGCTTAGACGGGACAGGGGACGAGCAGTACTTC
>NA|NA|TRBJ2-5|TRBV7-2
CASTRAPGSRSQYF
TGTGCCAGCACCAGGGCTCCGGGTTCGAGGTCCCAGTACTTC
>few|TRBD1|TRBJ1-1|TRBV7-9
CASSPPTGTNTEAFF
TGTGCCAGCAGTCCCCCGACAGGGACGAACACTGAAGCTTTCTTT
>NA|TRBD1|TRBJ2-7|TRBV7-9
CASTGPDRSSYEQYF
TGTGCCAGCACCGGACCGGACAGGAGCTCCTACGAGCAGTACTTC
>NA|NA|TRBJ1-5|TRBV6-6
CASIGGSLGNQPQHF
TGTGCCAGCATCGGGGGTTCATTGGGCAATCAGCCCCAGCATTTT
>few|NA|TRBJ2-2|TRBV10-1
CASSREDTGELFF
TGCGCCAGCAGTAGGGAGGACACCGGGGAGCTGTTTTTT
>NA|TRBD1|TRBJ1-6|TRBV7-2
CASSLGAGGYNSPLHF
TGTGCCAGCAGCTTGGGTGCAGGGGGCTATAATTCACCCCTCCACTTT
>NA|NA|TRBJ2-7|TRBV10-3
CAISEAREQYF
TGTGCCATCAGTGAAGCGCGGGAGCAGTACTTC
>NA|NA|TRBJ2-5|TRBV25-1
CATREETQYF
TGTGCCACTAGGGAAGAGACCCAGTACTTC
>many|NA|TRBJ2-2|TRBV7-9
CASNALAIGELFF
TGTGCCAGCAACGCGCTAGCCATCGGGGAGCTGTTTTTT
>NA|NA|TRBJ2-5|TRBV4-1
CASSQGQRTEETQYF
TGCGCCAGCAGCCAAGGACAGCGCACGGAAGAGACCCAGTACTTC
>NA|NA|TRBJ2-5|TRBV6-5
CASSLDTGYQETQYF
TGTGCCAGCAGTTTAGATACAGGGTACCAAGAGACCCAGTACTTC
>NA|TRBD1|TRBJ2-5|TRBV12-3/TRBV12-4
CASSLGQGVVETQYF
TGTGCCAGCAGTTTAGGGCAGGGGGTGGTGGAGACCCAGTACTTC